This TCR beta chain derives from a study of T cell changes during pregnancy in multiple sclerosis. The trim removed 7 bases at V and 6 bases at J, leaving 11 bases unmatched. This CDR3 contains 15 residues. Germline V gene lookup returns CDR1 MNHNS and CDR2 SASEGT. The method was immunoSEQ multiplex PCR; TCRdb's version includes in-frame clones alone and lacks a portion of them. The sample holds just over 50,000 clones, roughly 94% seen once. The chain links TRBV6-1 to TRBJ1-5; 8 positions match TRBD1. This clonotype originated in a female donor with multiple sclerosis, enrolled in a pregnancy study. Source: CD4+ T cells from peripheral blood mononuclear cells, taken in the second trimester of pregnancy. CDR3 DNA: TGTGCCAGCAAACCAGGACAGGGTGGTGGTCAGCCCCAGCATTTT. Residues: CASKPGQGGGQPQHF.